Shown below are 18 T cell receptor beta chains from a single sample sequenced in a study of T cells in Graves' hyperthyroidism and ophthalmopathy. There were TCR beta CDR3 regions amplified from RNA transcripts. The HTBI primer set drove a first-round RT-PCR of the TCR CDR3. From the multiplex PCR reads, TCRdb called clonotypes with MiXCR, one entry per CDR3 protein. The table shows around 210,000 distinct CDR3 sequences, with roughly 17% occurring only once. The sample consisted of blood. These receptors were obtained from a woman aged 45-60 years with Graves' hyperthyroidism.

Many counts were recorded for this clonotype. The CDR3 loop is CASSQVTRGYNEQFF. The CDR3 DNA is TGTGCCAGCAGCCAAGTGACCCGGGGTTACAATGAGCAGTTCTTC. The chain links TRBV3-1 to TRBJ2-1; D might be TRBD2 (5 bases). The CDR3 is 15 amino acids. Germline CDR1 and CDR2: LGHDT and YNNKEL (reference sequence). Trimming left V 1 base short and J 4 bases short, with 11 bases between.

The rearrangement links TRBV20-1 to TRBJ1-1; 9 bases are a match to TRBD1. The CDR3 consists of 14 residues. CDR1 and CDR2 (germline): DFQATT, SNEGSKA (reference sequence). Trimming cost V 2 bases and J 3 bases; bases outside gene matches: 4. This chain's CDR3 is CSARSRDRDTEAFF. The CDR3 nucleotides are TGCAGTGCTAGAAGTCGGGACAGGGACACTGAAGCTTTCTTT.

This clonotype came up once. This may stem from a read error, because a much larger clone lies one nucleotide away. This chain links TRBV30 with TRBJ1-1; D remains unclear. Germline V CDR1 and CDR2: GTSNPN, SVGIG (reference sequence). The CDR3 has 13 amino acids. The germline V and J ends were trimmed by 4 bases and 6 bases, with 15 bases remaining between them. Here the CDR3 reads CAWIPGRSAEAFF. In DNA form, the CDR3 reads TGTGCCTGGATACCCGGAAGGAGCGCTGAAGCTTTCTTT.

The V gene is TRBV10-3, the J gene TRBJ1-3; D not resolved. Germline CDR1 is ENHRY and CDR2 is SYGVKD. The CDR3 has 14 amino acids. Trimming took off 2 bases at V and 0 bases at J, with 5 bases between the two ends. The DNA of the CDR3 is TGTGCCATCAGTGAGGGCAGCTCTGGAAACACCATATATTTT. It is translated as CAISEGSSGNTIYF.

This clonotype was recorded a few times. In DNA, the CDR3 is TGCGCCAGCAGTGAGGCAGGATGGGATACGCAGTATTTT. This translates into CASSEAGWDTQYF. The J gene is TRBJ2-3, the V gene TRBV10-1, with no clear D. CDR1 WNHNN and CDR2 SYGVQD come from the germline V gene (reference sequence). The CDR3 is made up of 13 amino acids. The V and J ends lost 2 bases and 6 bases respectively, with 9 bases between them.

The chain employs TRBV12-3 or TRBV12-4 and TRBJ1-1; 7 bases align to TRBD1. This CDR3 region has 12 residues. V shed 3 bases, J shed 9 bases, and the junction held 4 bases outside the gene matches. The CDR3 spells CASSFGTDKAFF. The CDR3 coding sequence is TGTGCCAGCAGTTTTGGGACAGATAAAGCTTTCTTT.

The table lists this clonotype with a few counts. This chain joins TRBV30 and TRBJ2-4; D not resolved. Germline lookup yields CDR1 GTSNPN and CDR2 SVGIG (reference sequence). Trimming left V 0 bases short and J 0 bases short, with 12 bases between. The length of the CDR3 is 16 residues. The CDR3 is CAWSVRSITAKNIQYF. CDR3 DNA: TGTGCCTGGAGTGTACGCAGTATCACAGCCAAAAACATTCAGTACTTC.

This clonotype was observed at least ten times. The V call is TRBV30, the J call TRBJ2-1; 14 bases agree with TRBD2. V was pared by 4 bases and J by 2 bases, with 10 bases of the junction left unmatched. The CDR3 extends over 18 amino acids. Per the germline V gene, CDR1 is GTSNPN and CDR2 is SVGIG (reference sequence). CDR3 protein: CAWTKRTSGRSPYNEQFF. As DNA, the CDR3 is TGTGCCTGGACGAAGCGGACTAGCGGGAGGAGTCCCTACAATGAGCAGTTCTTC.

Only a few counts were recorded for this clonotype. The DNA for the CDR3 is TGTGCCAGCAGGGACAGTTACTCCTACGAGCAGTACTTC. Encoded protein: CASRDSYSYEQYF. J is TRBJ2-7 and V is TRBV3-1; TRBD1 is a possible D gene (6 bases). The CDR3 consists of 13 residues. Germline V CDR1 and CDR2: LGHDT, YNNKEL (reference sequence). The V and J ends lost 6 bases and 0 bases respectively, with 9 bases between them.

This clonotype was recorded at least ten times. The chain has TRBV20-1 and TRBJ1-2, with TRBD1 matching over 8 bases. With V trimmed by 6 bases and J by 7 bases, 10 bases remained unmatched. This CDR3 has 13 amino acids. Germline V CDR1 and CDR2: DFQATT, SNEGSKA (reference sequence). The CDR3 loop reads CSATGTGGAGYTF. The CDR3 DNA reads TGCAGTGCCACCGGGACAGGCGGTGCTGGCTACACCTTC.

The rearrangement joins TRBV5-4 to TRBJ1-1; unclear D gene. The germline V gene has CDR1 SGHNT and CDR2 YYREEE (reference sequence). Trimming stripped 0 bases from V and 8 bases from J, with 17 bases between. CDR3 length: 15 amino acids. The CDR3 region is CASSLEVITAHEAFF. CDR3 nucleotide sequence: TGTGCCAGCAGCTTGGAGGTTATTACGGCACACGAAGCTTTCTTT.

This clonotype was found many times. The rearrangement joins TRBV6-2 or TRBV6-3 to TRBJ1-5, with D tentatively TRBD1 (5 bases). This CDR3 has 15 residues. Germline-derived CDR1 and CDR2 are MNHEY and SVGEGT. Trimming cost V 6 bases and J 1 base, with 13 bases left between them. CDR3 DNA sequence: TGTGCCAGCAGGGGGGGGTGGAAGAGCAATCAGCCCCAGCATTTT. Translating gives CASRGGWKSNQPQHF.

This clonotype was detected ten times or more. The V and J genes are TRBV12-3 or TRBV12-4 and TRBJ1-5; D is unclear. The CDR3 is 13 residues long. Trimming took off 5 bases at V and 5 bases at J, with 10 bases between the two ends. CDR3 residues: CASSVDRDQPQHF. The CDR3 bases are TGTGCCAGCAGTGTTGACCGAGATCAGCCCCAGCATTTT.

This clonotype was seen repeatedly, ten times or more. This chain uses TRBV30 with TRBJ2-3, with 7 bases matching TRBD1. The germline gives CDR1 GTSNPN, CDR2 SVGIG (reference sequence). The CDR3 covers 16 residues. Trimming took 4 bases from V and 2 from J; bases not matched to a gene: 12. The CDR3 loop is CAWNPRTGKNTDTQYF. Here the CDR3 DNA reads TGTGCCTGGAACCCCCGGACAGGAAAAAACACAGATACGCAGTATTTT.

This clonotype was counted at least ten times. This rearrangement joins TRBV12-3 or TRBV12-4 to TRBJ2-7; a weak D match, TRBD1 (5 bases). The length of the CDR3 is 15 residues. Trimming took off 7 bases at V and 3 bases at J, with 19 bases between the two ends. The CDR3 DNA reads as TGTGCCAGCAATACCCCCGGGCAGGGCTTCTACGAGCAGTACTTC. As protein: CASNTPGQGFYEQYF.

This clonotype was counted at least ten times. This chain joins TRBV10-1 and TRBJ2-3; 13 positions agree with TRBD2. Germline CDR1 is WNHNN and CDR2 is SYGVQD (reference sequence). CDR3 size: 18 residues. V shed 5 bases and J 2 bases; nucleotides not matched to a gene: 10. The CDR3 nucleotides are TGCGCCAGCAGTTTGACTAGCGGGAGGTCGGGCCACACAGATACGCAGTATTTT. The encoded protein is CASSLTSGRSGHTDTQYF.

In its sample, this clonotype was seen many times. J is TRBJ1-1 and V is TRBV9; D perhaps matches TRBD1 (5 bases). Germline CDR1 SGDLS, CDR2 YYNGEE. The CDR3 extends over 15 amino acids. Trimming removed 0 bases from V and 3 bases from J, with 12 bases in between. CDR3: CASSVDGGWDTEAFF. Written as DNA, the CDR3 is TGTGCCAGCAGCGTAGATGGGGGTTGGGACACTGAAGCTTTCTTT.

This clonotype has more than one count but fewer than ten. The chain links TRBV5-1 to TRBJ2-5; D unclear. Germline V gene data show CDR1 as SGHRS and CDR2 as YFSETQ. The length of the CDR3 is 14 residues. V was pared by 7 bases and J by 2 bases, with 15 bases between. The CDR3 sequence is CASCRGSEQETQYF. The CDR3, as DNA: TGCGCCAGCTGCCGAGGTTCCGAACAAGAGACCCAGTACTTC.